Reported below is one TCR beta chain. What it recognizes is unknown. The germline gene is not matched at one end of the junction; a read error may be the cause. Per sample, extraction of total RNA gave at least 5 micrograms in every case. The record originates from a study of blood T cells in healthy people across ages. The germline V gene encodes CDR1 ENHRY and CDR2 SYGVKD. The length of the CDR3 is 13 residues. PCR was performed a second time for about 7 to 11 cycles using a sample-barcoded 5' primer and a J-beta primer mix. Sequencing yielded, for each sample, at least 2.5 million paired-end reads carrying CDR3. TCRdb re-called the 5' RACE reads through MiXCR, storing one row per CDR3 protein. The sample contains approximately 800,000 distinct CDR3 sequences, around 36% of which appear only once. Overall study results and limits: Per million T cells, TCR beta diversity dropped roughly linearly as age increased. Both naive CD4+ cell counts and diversity were greater in long-lived donors than in aged donors.

This receptor was identified in a young man in good health. The chain has TRBV10-3 and TRBJ2-7, with D possibly TRBD1 on 6 matching bases. The J call may be in error: the DNA end matches TRBJ2-5 better. Sequencing input: blood. CDR3 coding DNA: TGTACCATCAGTAGGGACACCGAGGAGACCCAGTACTTC. Amino acids: CTISRDTEETQYF.